What follows are 16 T cell receptor beta chains derived from one specimen sequenced in a study of T cells in Graves' hyperthyroidism and ophthalmopathy. Amplified TCR beta CDR3 regions derived from RNA transcripts. Researchers ran a first-round RT-PCR on the TCR CDR3 using the HTBI primer set. TCRdb itself ran the multiplex PCR reads through MiXCR, one entry per CDR3 protein. The sample includes some 350,000 distinct CDR3 sequences, approximately 15% of them seen just once. Sequences were obtained from blood. The receptors were sampled from a woman aged 18 to 35 with Graves' hyperthyroidism that later progressed to Graves' ophthalmopathy.

The chain joins TRBV12-3 or TRBV12-4 to TRBJ1-5; D unresolved. The ends were cut back, 8 bases at V and 3 bases at J, with 11 bases in the middle. The CDR3 runs to 13 residues. The CDR3 is CASGQVINQPQHF. CDR3 sequence (DNA): TGTGCCAGCGGGCAGGTTATCAATCAGCCCCAGCATTTT.

Written as DNA, the CDR3 is TGTGCCAGCAGTTACCTAAACACAGGGTACGAGCAGTACTTC. It is translated as CASSYLNTGYEQYF. V and J are TRBV6-5 and TRBJ2-7; a possible D gene is TRBD1 (6 bases). The V and J ends lost 2 bases and 4 bases respectively, with 12 bases between them. Per the germline V gene, CDR1 is MNHEY and CDR2 is SVGAGI. The CDR3 loop spans 14 amino acids.

There are many counts of this clonotype. This chain connects TRBV6-2 or TRBV6-3 to TRBJ2-3, with 8 bases that match TRBD2. V gave up 2 bases and J gave up 2 bases; unmatched junction bases: 3. The CDR3 consists of 15 residues. Germline CDR1 is MNHEY and CDR2 is SVGEGT. The CDR3 loop reads CASSYEAGATDTQYF. CDR3 sequence (DNA): TGTGCCAGCAGTTACGAAGCGGGAGCCACAGATACGCAGTATTTT.

This clonotype has just a few counts. The genes are TRBV20-1 and TRBJ1-5, with no clear D. Germline loops: CDR1 DFQATT, CDR2 SNEGSKA (reference sequence). The CDR3 is 13 residues long. With 5 bases removed from V and 5 bases from J, the gap between germline ends came to 13 bases. The CDR3 bases are TGCAGTGCTCCGGACGGCCGAGATCAGCCCCAGCATTTT. Protein: CSAPDGRDQPQHF.

This clonotype was seen once. The likely explanation is a read error, given a far larger clone one base away. The CDR3: CASSLGTGNEQFF. For the CDR3, the DNA is TGTGCCAGCAGCTTAGGGACTGGCAATGAGCAGTTCTTC. This chain links TRBV7-9 with TRBJ2-1; D might be TRBD2 (5 bases). Germline CDR1 SEHNR, CDR2 FQNEAQ (reference sequence). V shed 1 base and J shed 6 bases, with 7 bases lying between them. The CDR3 runs to 13 residues.

This clonotype was seen at least ten times. The CDR3 sequence: CASSPRQGWYGYTF. CDR3 DNA: TGTGCCAGCAGCCCACGACAGGGGTGGTATGGCTACACCTTC. V and J are TRBV7-2 and TRBJ1-2; 8 bases are a match to TRBD1. In germline, CDR1 is SGHTA, CDR2 FQGNSA. The V and J ends lost 5 bases and 5 bases, in that order; junction bases with no gene match: 7. This CDR3 has 14 amino acids.

The rearrangement uses TRBV11-2 and TRBJ2-4, with D hard to call. This CDR3 comprises 16 residues. Germline V gene sequence: CDR1 SGHAT, CDR2 FQNNGV. With 1 base removed from V and 0 bases from J, the gap between germline ends came to 10 bases. The DNA of the CDR3 is TGTGCCAGCAGCTTAGGACGGTCCCTAGCCAAAAACATTCAGTACTTC. Amino acids: CASSLGRSLAKNIQYF.

The CDR3 sequence: CSVGAGAPHEQFF. CDR3 DNA sequence: TGCAGCGTTGGTGCAGGGGCGCCCCATGAGCAGTTCTTC. The rearrangement links TRBV29-1 to TRBJ2-1, with D perhaps matching TRBD1 (6 bases). Germline assignment: CDR1 SQVTM and CDR2 ANQGSEA. The CDR3 extends over 13 amino acids. Trimming removed 4 bases at V and 8 bases at J, with 15 bases between.

This clonotype turned up a few times. This rearrangement joins TRBV7-6 to TRBJ1-1, with a possible D match to TRBD1 (6 bases). CDR1 SGHVS and CDR2 FNYEAQ come from the germline V gene. There are 17 residues in the CDR3. The ends were cut back, 0 bases at V and 3 bases at J, with 17 bases in the middle. In nucleotides, the CDR3 is TGTGCCAGCAGCTTAGCGTTCGGAGCAGGGGATGACACTGAAGCTTTCTTT. Protein product: CASSLAFGAGDDTEAFF.

This clonotype has a handful of counts. V usage is TRBV3-1 and J usage is TRBJ1-3; weak D call: TRBD1 (6 bases). Germline lookup yields CDR1 LGHDT and CDR2 YNNKEL (reference sequence). With 1 base removed from V and 0 bases from J, the gap between germline ends came to 25 bases. This CDR3 comprises 21 residues. CDR3 sequence: CASSQGVRGRQGHFSGNTIYF. The CDR3, as DNA: TGTGCCAGCAGCCAAGGGGTGCGGGGACGTCAGGGACATTTCTCTGGAAACACCATATATTTT.

This clonotype was observed many times. The V gene is TRBV15, the J gene TRBJ2-1, with D tentatively TRBD1 (5 bases). The CDR3 extends over 15 amino acids. From germline, CDR1 is LNHNV and CDR2 YYDKDF (reference sequence). Trimming took 5 bases from V and 8 from J, leaving 19 bases between them. CDR3 coding DNA: TGTGCCACCAGCTCCAAATGGCCGGCCAGGGATGAGCAGTTCTTC. Protein sequence: CATSSKWPARDEQFF.

This clonotype was seen only a few times. This sequence joins TRBV10-3 and TRBJ2-1; 7 bases are shared with TRBD1. The CDR3 is made up of 14 amino acids. Germline assignment: CDR1 ENHRY and CDR2 SYGVKD. J gave up 5 bases and V 4 bases, and 5 bases lay outside the gene matches. Here the CDR3 DNA reads TGTGCCATCAGTGGGGGACAGCTCCACAATGAGCAGTTCTTC. Amino acid sequence: CAISGGQLHNEQFF.

The chain employs TRBV20-1 and TRBJ2-2; 10 bases match TRBD1. The germline V gene has CDR1 DFQATT and CDR2 SNEGSKA (reference sequence). The CDR3 runs to 15 residues. Losses at the gene ends were 5 bases for V and 3 bases for J; bases not matched to a gene: 6. CDR3 in DNA: TGCAGTGCTGAGGACAGGGGGGGGTACACCGGGGAGCTGTTTTTT. Protein sequence: CSAEDRGGYTGELFF.

This clonotype was observed many times. The rearrangement links TRBV20-1 to TRBJ2-3, with TRBD2 matching over 7 bases. Trimming took 6 bases from V and 3 from J; bases not matched to a gene: 15. This CDR3 spans 16 amino acids. The germline V gene encodes CDR1 DFQATT and CDR2 SNEGSKA (reference sequence). The CDR3 here is CSAARSRGGGTDTQYF. The CDR3 coding sequence is TGCAGTGCAGCCCGCTCACGAGGCGGGGGAACAGATACGCAGTATTTT.

This rearrangement joins TRBV6-1 to TRBJ2-2; TRBD2 matches 9 bases. Germline V CDR1 and CDR2: MNHNS, SASEGT. This CDR3 spans 14 amino acids. Germline trimming cut 7 bases from V and 4 bases from J; bases unmatched to any gene: 4. CDR3 DNA: TGTGCCAGCAAGGGCGGGAGGGCCACCGGGGAGCTGTTTTTT. Translation: CASKGGRATGELFF.

This clonotype appeared many times. CDR3 sequence reads: CASSSLGGQNIGYTF. CDR3 nucleotides: TGTGCCAGCAGTTCCTTAGGGGGCCAGAATATAGGCTACACCTTC. The V gene is TRBV27, the J gene TRBJ1-2, with TRBD1 matching 7 bases. This CDR3 spans 15 amino acids. V gave up 4 bases and J gave up 8 bases; unmatched junction bases: 13. Per the germline V gene, CDR1 is MNHEY and CDR2 is SMNVEV (reference sequence).